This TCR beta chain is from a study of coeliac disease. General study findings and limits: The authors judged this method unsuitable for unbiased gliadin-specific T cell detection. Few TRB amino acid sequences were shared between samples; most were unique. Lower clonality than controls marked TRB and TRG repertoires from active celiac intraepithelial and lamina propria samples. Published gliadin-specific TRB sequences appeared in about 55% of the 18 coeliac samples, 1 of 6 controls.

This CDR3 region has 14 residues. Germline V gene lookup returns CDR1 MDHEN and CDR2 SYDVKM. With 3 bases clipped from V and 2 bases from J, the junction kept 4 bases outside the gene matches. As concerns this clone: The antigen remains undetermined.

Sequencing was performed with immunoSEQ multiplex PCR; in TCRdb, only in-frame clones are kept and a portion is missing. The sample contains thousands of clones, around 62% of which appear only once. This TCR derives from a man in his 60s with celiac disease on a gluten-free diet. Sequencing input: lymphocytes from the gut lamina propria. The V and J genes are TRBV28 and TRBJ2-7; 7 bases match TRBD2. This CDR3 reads CASSLGLRPYEQYF. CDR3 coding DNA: TGTGCCAGCAGTTTGGGACTACGTCCCTACGAGCAGTACTTC.